These T cell receptor beta chains were read from a single sample in a study of cytomegalovirus exposure and HLA in healthy donors. Measured with immunoSEQ multiplex PCR; TCRdb has only the in-frame clones, and not every one. The data contain some 130,000 clones, around 80% of them singletons. The sample taken for sequencing was PBMCs. The receptors come from a female donor in good health and CMV-seronegative. CDR3s include the opening cysteine and the closing phenylalanine or tryptophan. The order of the fields is clone size, V gene, J gene, D gene, CDR3 protein, CDR3 DNA. The D gene is left open where the match is weak. Size is omitted from some rows. Given values are once, few, many or a class for expanded clones.

abundance: -; v_gene: TRBV7-2; j_gene: TRBJ1-1; d_gene: -; CDR3aa: CASSLRTAQTEAFF; CDR3nt: TGTGCCAGCAGCTTAAGGACAGCGCAAACTGAAGCTTTCTTT
abundance: -; v_gene: TRBV4-3; j_gene: TRBJ1-5; d_gene: -; CDR3aa: CASSQERTSLRPQHF; CDR3nt: TGCGCCAGCAGCCAAGAGAGGACTAGCCTACGGCCCCAGCATTTT
abundance: -; v_gene: TRBV4-3; j_gene: TRBJ2-7; d_gene: TRBD2; CDR3aa: CASSRWEGYYEQYF; CDR3nt: TGCGCCAGCAGCCGTTGGGAGGGGTACTACGAGCAGTACTTC
abundance: few; v_gene: TRBV28; j_gene: TRBJ1-2; d_gene: TRBD1; CDR3aa: CATRQGPHYGYTF; CDR3nt: TGTGCCACCAGACAGGGACCCCACTATGGCTACACCTTC
abundance: -; v_gene: TRBV14; j_gene: TRBJ1-1; d_gene: -; CDR3aa: CASSQESGYTEAFF; CDR3nt: TGTGCCAGCAGCCAAGAATCAGGTTACACTGAAGCTTTCTTT
abundance: -; v_gene: TRBV5-1; j_gene: TRBJ2-2; d_gene: TRBD1; CDR3aa: CASSQGARPNTGELFF; CDR3nt: TGCGCCAGCAGCCAGGGGGCCCGCCCGAACACCGGGGAGCTGTTTTTT
abundance: -; v_gene: TRBV5-1; j_gene: TRBJ2-1; d_gene: TRBD1; CDR3aa: CASSSGTGSYNEQFF; CDR3nt: TGCGCCAGCAGCTCCGGGACAGGCTCCTACAATGAGCAGTTCTTC
abundance: -; v_gene: TRBV28; j_gene: TRBJ2-7; d_gene: -; CDR3aa: CASSEVRGRYEQYF; CDR3nt: TGTGCCAGCAGCGAAGTAAGGGGAAGGTACGAGCAGTACTTC
abundance: few; v_gene: TRBV7-8; j_gene: TRBJ1-2; d_gene: TRBD1; CDR3aa: CASSLGTGSGGYGYTF; CDR3nt: TGTGCCAGCAGCTTAGGGACAGGGTCAGGGGGCTATGGCTACACCTTC
abundance: -; v_gene: TRBV30; j_gene: TRBJ2-1; d_gene: -; CDR3aa: CAWRIKGSSVSYNEQFF; CDR3nt: TGTGCCTGGAGAATAAAGGGTTCTAGCGTATCCTACAATGAGCAGTTCTTC
abundance: -; v_gene: TRBV30; j_gene: TRBJ1-4; d_gene: -; CDR3aa: CAWRKADREKLFF; CDR3nt: TGTGCCTGGCGGAAAGCGGATAGGGAAAAACTGTTTTTT
abundance: -; v_gene: TRBV19; j_gene: TRBJ2-7; d_gene: TRBD1; CDR3aa: CASTPRDSLYEQYF; CDR3nt: TGTGCCAGTACCCCCCGGGACAGCCTCTACGAGCAGTACTTC
abundance: -; v_gene: TRBV7-9; j_gene: TRBJ2-5; d_gene: TRBD1; CDR3aa: CASSTRGTAQETQYF; CDR3nt: TGTGCCAGCAGCACCCGAGGGACAGCTCAAGAGACCCAGTACTTC
abundance: once; v_gene: TRBV2; j_gene: TRBJ2-1; d_gene: TRBD2; CDR3aa: CASSSGRENNEQFF; CDR3nt: TGTGCCAGCTCCAGCGGGAGAGAAAACAATGAGCAGTTCTTC
abundance: -; v_gene: TRBV29-1; j_gene: TRBJ2-1; d_gene: TRBD2; CDR3aa: CSHTSGRNEQFF; CDR3nt: TGCAGCCATACTAGCGGGAGAAATGAGCAGTTCTTC
abundance: -; v_gene: TRBV5-1; j_gene: TRBJ1-5; d_gene: TRBD1; CDR3aa: CASSLAGTEYQPQHF; CDR3nt: TGCGCCAGCAGCTTGGCCGGGACAGAATATCAGCCCCAGCATTTT
abundance: -; v_gene: TRBV11-2; j_gene: TRBJ2-5; d_gene: TRBD2; CDR3aa: CASSLRGLAGETQYF; CDR3nt: TGTGCCAGCAGCTTACGTGGACTAGCGGGGGAGACCCAGTACTTC
abundance: -; v_gene: TRBV15; j_gene: TRBJ2-5; d_gene: TRBD2; CDR3aa: CATSRLTSGSETQYF; CDR3nt: TGTGCCACCAGCAGACTGACTAGCGGGAGTGAGACCCAGTACTTC
abundance: -; v_gene: TRBV30; j_gene: TRBJ2-5; d_gene: -; CDR3aa: CAWSEIRGFEYF; CDR3nt: TGTGCCTGGAGTGAAATTAGGGGGTTCGAGTACTTC
abundance: -; v_gene: TRBV28; j_gene: TRBJ1-4; d_gene: TRBD1; CDR3aa: CASAFSGGTGGGVGNEKLFF; CDR3nt: TGTGCCAGCGCATTCTCCGGGGGGACAGGGGGCGGGGTGGGTAATGAAAAACTGTTTTTT
abundance: -; v_gene: TRBV6-1; j_gene: TRBJ2-2; d_gene: -; CDR3aa: CASRIQGATGELFF; CDR3nt: TGTGCCAGCAGAATACAGGGAGCCACCGGGGAGCTGTTTTTT
abundance: once; v_gene: TRBV4-3; j_gene: TRBJ2-7; d_gene: -; CDR3aa: CASSYRGGVSYEQYF; CDR3nt: TGCGCCAGCAGCTACCGAGGGGGTGTCTCCTACGAGCAGTACTTC
abundance: few; v_gene: TRBV6-1; j_gene: TRBJ2-3; d_gene: -; CDR3aa: CATWEVGGTDTQYF; CDR3nt: TGTGCCACCTGGGAGGTGGGAGGCACAGATACGCAGTATTTT
abundance: -; v_gene: TRBV5-4; j_gene: TRBJ2-1; d_gene: TRBD1; CDR3aa: CASSLGTGGDEQFF; CDR3nt: TGTGCCAGCAGCTTGGGGACAGGGGGCGATGAGCAGTTCTTC
abundance: -; v_gene: TRBV4-3; j_gene: TRBJ2-1; d_gene: -; CDR3aa: CASSQDQAGKGVNEQFF; CDR3nt: TGCGCCAGCAGCCAAGATCAAGCAGGTAAAGGGGTCAATGAGCAGTTCTTC
abundance: -; v_gene: TRBV18; j_gene: TRBJ2-7; d_gene: TRBD2; CDR3aa: CASSPGSGLSGHF; CDR3nt: TGTGCCAGCTCACCGGGCTCGGGTCTTAGCGGGCACTTC
abundance: -; v_gene: TRBV27; j_gene: TRBJ2-4; d_gene: -; CDR3aa: CASSLDTDKNIQYF; CDR3nt: TGTGCCAGCAGTTTAGACACGGACAAAAACATTCAGTACTTC
abundance: -; v_gene: TRBV28; j_gene: TRBJ2-1; d_gene: -; CDR3aa: CASSSTGNEQFF; CDR3nt: TGTGCCAGCAGTTCGACTGGCAATGAGCAGTTCTTC
abundance: -; v_gene: TRBV9; j_gene: TRBJ2-7; d_gene: TRBD2; CDR3aa: CASSPVGTSGPDEQYF; CDR3nt: TGTGCCAGCAGCCCAGTGGGGACTAGCGGGCCCGACGAGCAGTACTTC
abundance: -; v_gene: TRBV5-1; j_gene: TRBJ2-1; d_gene: -; CDR3aa: CASSLAYGSSYNEQFF; CDR3nt: TGCGCCAGCAGCTTGGCCTACGGGAGCTCCTACAATGAGCAGTTCTTC
abundance: once; v_gene: TRBV6-1; j_gene: TRBJ2-3; d_gene: -; CDR3aa: CASRVALSTDTQYF; CDR3nt: TGTGCCAGCCGGGTAGCGCTGAGCACAGATACGCAGTATTTT
abundance: -; v_gene: TRBV7-2; j_gene: TRBJ2-2; d_gene: TRBD2; CDR3aa: CASSFLSGRATGELFF; CDR3nt: TGTGCCAGCAGCTTCCTTAGCGGGAGGGCCACCGGGGAGCTGTTTTTT
abundance: -; v_gene: TRBV5-6; j_gene: TRBJ2-5; d_gene: -; CDR3aa: CASSSRGQQETQYF; CDR3nt: TGTGCCAGCAGCTCCAGGGGTCAACAAGAGACCCAGTACTTC
abundance: -; v_gene: TRBV19; j_gene: TRBJ1-2; d_gene: -; CDR3aa: CASSIEASAAGYTF; CDR3nt: TGTGCCAGTAGTATAGAAGCGTCGGCCGCTGGCTACACCTTC
abundance: -; v_gene: TRBV28; j_gene: TRBJ1-5; d_gene: -; CDR3aa: CASSSWDITGNQPQHF; CDR3nt: TGTGCCAGCAGTTCCTGGGACATCACAGGCAATCAGCCCCAGCATTTT
abundance: -; v_gene: TRBV10-1; j_gene: TRBJ2-7; d_gene: -; CDR3aa: CASPEGALYLAGYYEQYF; CDR3nt: TGCGCCAGCCCTGAGGGGGCTCTTTATTTAGCGGGGTACTACGAGCAGTACTTC
abundance: -; v_gene: TRBV28; j_gene: TRBJ1-1; d_gene: TRBD1; CDR3aa: CASSPAGTGNTEAFF; CDR3nt: TGTGCCAGCAGTCCCGCCGGGACAGGGAACACTGAAGCTTTCTTT
abundance: -; v_gene: TRBV4-3; j_gene: TRBJ2-5; d_gene: -; CDR3aa: CASSQGREWGETQYF; CDR3nt: TGCGCCAGCAGCCAAGGTCGGGAGTGGGGAGAGACCCAGTACTTC
abundance: -; v_gene: TRBV19; j_gene: TRBJ1-5; d_gene: -; CDR3aa: CASRDTLNQPQHF; CDR3nt: TGTGCCAGTAGAGACACCCTCAATCAGCCCCAGCATTTT
abundance: few; v_gene: TRBV7-9; j_gene: TRBJ1-2; d_gene: -; CDR3aa: CASSLDLGGIGYTF; CDR3nt: TGTGCCAGCAGCTTAGATCTCGGCGGTATCGGCTACACCTTC
abundance: -; v_gene: TRBV5-1; j_gene: TRBJ2-3; d_gene: -; CDR3aa: CASSLGQSTDTQYF; CDR3nt: TGCGCCAGCAGCTTGGGTCAGTCCACAGATACGCAGTATTTT
abundance: few; v_gene: TRBV7-6; j_gene: TRBJ1-1; d_gene: TRBD1; CDR3aa: CASSVRQGGIPEAFF; CDR3nt: TGTGCCAGCAGCGTACGACAGGGTGGGATACCTGAAGCTTTCTTT
abundance: -; v_gene: TRBV19; j_gene: TRBJ1-2; d_gene: -; CDR3aa: CASGQPEGYGYTF; CDR3nt: TGTGCCAGTGGACAGCCTGAGGGCTATGGCTACACCTTC
abundance: -; v_gene: TRBV27; j_gene: TRBJ2-7; d_gene: -; CDR3aa: CASNLGPAWGSEQYF; CDR3nt: TGTGCCAGCAACCTGGGGCCAGCATGGGGCTCCGAGCAGTACTTC
abundance: -; v_gene: TRBV19; j_gene: TRBJ2-7; d_gene: -; CDR3aa: CASSQTPSYEQYF; CDR3nt: TGTGCCAGTAGCCAGACACCCTCCTACGAGCAGTACTTC
abundance: -; v_gene: TRBV28; j_gene: TRBJ2-7; d_gene: TRBD2; CDR3aa: CASRGGGRTSFLYEQYF; CDR3nt: TGTGCCAGCAGAGGGGGGGGAAGGACTAGCTTTCTCTACGAGCAGTACTTC
abundance: -; v_gene: TRBV7-3; j_gene: TRBJ2-2; d_gene: TRBD1; CDR3aa: CASSASGTGLGGELFF; CDR3nt: TGTGCCAGCAGCGCCTCCGGGACAGGGCTCGGGGGGGAGCTGTTTTTT
abundance: -; v_gene: TRBV7-3; j_gene: TRBJ1-2; d_gene: -; CDR3aa: CASSLNPGSPYGYTF; CDR3nt: TGTGCCAGCAGCTTAAATCCGGGGTCGCCCTATGGCTACACCTTC
abundance: -; v_gene: TRBV7-2; j_gene: TRBJ2-5; d_gene: -; CDR3aa: CASSSAASASGTQYF; CDR3nt: TGTGCCAGCAGCTCGGCCGCTAGCGCCTCGGGGACCCAGTACTTC
abundance: -; v_gene: TRBV10-3; j_gene: TRBJ2-3; d_gene: TRBD1; CDR3aa: CAISELDRAEDTQYF; CDR3nt: TGTGCCATCAGTGAGTTGGACAGGGCTGAAGATACGCAGTATTTT
abundance: few; v_gene: TRBV11-2; j_gene: TRBJ2-5; d_gene: TRBD1; CDR3aa: CASSPDRAETQYF; CDR3nt: TGTGCCAGCAGCCCTGACAGGGCGGAGACCCAGTACTTC
abundance: -; v_gene: TRBV27; j_gene: TRBJ2-3; d_gene: TRBD2; CDR3aa: CASSVGAGGPTDTQYF; CDR3nt: TGTGCCAGCAGTGTTGGTGCGGGAGGGCCCACAGATACGCAGTATTTT
abundance: -; v_gene: TRBV2; j_gene: TRBJ1-3; d_gene: -; CDR3aa: CASKAGAGNTIYF; CDR3nt: TGTGCCAGCAAGGCGGGGGCTGGAAACACCATATATTTT
abundance: -; v_gene: TRBV4-1; j_gene: TRBJ1-2; d_gene: -; CDR3aa: CASSHDRDSNYGYTF; CDR3nt: TGCGCCAGCAGCCACGACAGAGACTCTAACTATGGCTACACCTTC
abundance: once; v_gene: TRBV4-3; j_gene: TRBJ2-3; d_gene: TRBD2; CDR3aa: CASSPLAASTDTQYF; CDR3nt: TGCGCCAGCAGCCCGCTAGCGGCTAGCACAGATACGCAGTATTTT
abundance: -; v_gene: TRBV6-1; j_gene: TRBJ2-5; d_gene: -; CDR3aa: CASSAGLQETQYF; CDR3nt: TGTGCCAGCAGCGCGGGACTCCAAGAGACCCAGTACTTC
abundance: -; v_gene: TRBV5-5; j_gene: TRBJ1-4; d_gene: -; CDR3aa: CASRKSFGNEKLFF; CDR3nt: TGTGCCAGCAGAAAGTCCTTCGGTAATGAAAAACTGTTTTTT
abundance: -; v_gene: TRBV7-6; j_gene: TRBJ2-1; d_gene: -; CDR3aa: CASSLEGQGGEQFF; CDR3nt: TGTGCCAGCAGCTTAGAGGGGCAGGGGGGCGAGCAGTTCTTC
abundance: -; v_gene: TRBV7-2; j_gene: TRBJ1-1; d_gene: -; CDR3aa: CASSPRVRATEAFF; CDR3nt: TGTGCCAGCAGCCCCAGGGTTAGGGCCACTGAAGCTTTCTTT
abundance: -; v_gene: TRBV15; j_gene: TRBJ1-2; d_gene: -; CDR3aa: CATSRNRDLSYGYTF; CDR3nt: TGTGCCACCAGCAGAAACAGGGATCTGAGCTATGGCTACACCTTC